A selection of T cell receptor beta chains follows, all from one sample in a study of identical twins. MiXCR, run by TCRdb on the 5' RACE reads, gives a single entry per CDR3 protein. The data hold 1.5 million to 2 million distinct CDR3 sequences, with 32% observed a single time. Sequencing was done on a sample of cord blood. The source is a newborn girl in good health. CDR3s include the opening cysteine and the closing phenylalanine or tryptophan. The order of the fields is V gene, clone size, D gene, J gene, CDR3 protein, CDR3 DNA. D genes are given only for firm matches. The size entry is marked missing in some rows and otherwise reads once, few, many or a size class.

TRBV29-1	.	.	TRBJ1-1	CSAKRQEYTEAFF	TGCAGCGCCAAACGACAGGAGTACACTGAAGCTTTCTTT
TRBV2	few	TRBD1	TRBJ1-1	CASSENLGQMNTEAFF	TGTGCCAGCAGTGAAAATTTGGGACAGATGAACACTGAAGCTTTCTTT
TRBV15	few	TRBD1	TRBJ1-4	CATSSFQGGEKLFF	TGTGCCACCAGCAGTTTTCAGGGGGGTGAAAAACTGTTTTTT
TRBV4-2	.	.	TRBJ1-5	CASSQSAHSNQPQHF	TGTGCCAGCAGCCAAAGTGCCCATAGCAATCAGCCCCAGCATTTT
TRBV6-1	few	TRBD2	TRBJ2-1	CASNNRLAGSYNEQFF	TGTGCCAGCAACAACCGACTAGCGGGCTCCTACAATGAGCAGTTCTTC
TRBV12-3/TRBV12-4	.	TRBD2	TRBJ2-1	CASSMRTSGTYNEQFF	TGTGCCAGCAGTATGCGGACTAGCGGGACCTACAATGAGCAGTTCTTC
TRBV6-2/TRBV6-3	.	.	TRBJ2-7	CASSYLTRNNEQYF	TGTGCCAGCAGTTACTTGACTAGAAACAATGAGCAGTACTTC
TRBV5-4	.	TRBD2	TRBJ2-7	CASTAHSGSSYNEQYF	TGTGCCAGCACCGCCCATAGCGGGAGCTCCTACAATGAGCAGTACTTC
TRBV5-1	.	TRBD2	TRBJ2-1	CASSPPVAGGPNEQFF	TGCGCCAGCAGCCCTCCGGTGGCGGGAGGACCCAATGAGCAGTTCTTC
TRBV3-1	.	.	TRBJ1-6	CASSQAASHRSSPLHF	TGTGCCAGCAGCCAAGCGGCGTCGCACAGGTCTTCACCCCTCCACTTT
TRBV7-8	.	TRBD1	TRBJ1-2	CASSVTPGDRGRRRYGYTF	TGTGCCAGCAGCGTTACTCCCGGGGACAGGGGAAGGAGGCGTTATGGCTACACCTTC
TRBV10-2	.	.	TRBJ2-1	CASSDWDTRSYNEQFF	TGCGCCAGCAGTGACTGGGACACAAGGTCATACAATGAGCAGTTCTTC
TRBV7-9	few	.	TRBJ2-3	CASSLARGTGTTDTQYF	TGTGCCAGCAGCTTAGCGAGGGGCACAGGGACTACAGATACGCAGTATTTT
TRBV21-1	.	.	TRBJ2-1	CASSKDQCGGDNEQFF	TGTGCCAGCAGCAAAGACCAGTGTGGAGGGGACAATGAGCAGTTCTTC
TRBV6-5	many	TRBD2	TRBJ2-3	CASSYRLAGTDTQYF	TGTGCCAGCAGTTACAGACTAGCGGGAACGGATACGCAGTATTTT
TRBV24-1	.	TRBD1	TRBJ2-3	CATSDLDRDGDTQYF	TGTGCCACCAGTGATTTAGACAGGGACGGAGATACGCAGTATTTT
TRBV20-1	.	TRBD2	TRBJ2-5	CSARDVSGGANEQYF	TGCAGTGCTAGAGATGTCAGCGGGGGGGCCAATGAGCAGTACTTC
TRBV12-3/TRBV12-4	.	.	TRBJ2-6	CASKPSPLSGANVLTF	TGTGCCAGCAAACCATCCCCTCTCTCTGGGGCCAACGTCCTGACTTTC
TRBV9	.	.	TRBJ2-7	CAGLGTLYNEQYF	TGTGCCGGCCTCGGGACACTTTACAATGAGCAGTACTTC
TRBV3-1	.	TRBD2	TRBJ2-1	CASTPFGGGNNEQFF	TGTGCCAGCACTCCGTTTGGCGGGGGAAACAATGAGCAGTTCTTC
TRBV29-1	.	.	TRBJ1-1	CSVAVGANTEVFF	.
TRBV6-5	.	TRBD2	TRBJ2-3	CASSRAHLAGTDTQYF	TGTGCCAGCAGCCGGGCCCACCTAGCGGGCACAGATACGCAGTATTTT
TRBV9	few	.	TRBJ1-2	CASSVAGFSYGYTF	TGTGCCAGCAGCGTAGCGGGATTCTCATATGGCTACACCTTC
TRBV7-2	.	.	TRBJ2-1	CASSLMGPIQETQFF	TGTGCCAGCAGCTTAATGGGACCCATCCAAGAGACCCAGTTCTTC
TRBV10-3	.	.	TRBJ1-2	CAISEIGIPYGYTF	TGTGCCATCAGTGAGATAGGGATCCCATATGGCTACACCTTC
TRBV20-1	.	.	TRBJ1-3	CSASTGSSGNTIYF	TGCAGTGCTAGTACAGGGAGCTCTGGAAACACCATATATTTT
TRBV4-1	few	TRBD1	TRBJ1-4	CASSQGDRNEKLFF	TGCGCCAGCAGCCAAGGGGACAGAAATGAAAAACTGTTTTTT
TRBV11-2	.	TRBD1	TRBJ1-6	CASSPWTGSSYNSPLHF	TGTGCCAGCAGCCCCTGGACAGGGAGCTCCTATAATTCACCCCTCCACTTT
TRBV3-1	many	.	TRBJ2-7	CASSQRERGSYEQYF	TGTGCCAGCAGCCAAAGAGAAAGAGGGAGCTACGAGCAGTACTTC
TRBV10-3	.	.	TRBJ2-7	CAIRDKYEQYF	TGTGCCATCCGGGACAAATACGAGCAGTACTTC
TRBV2	.	.	TRBJ1-5	CASSGTAQHF	TGTGCCAGCAGTGGGACGGCCCAGCATTTT
TRBV20-1	.	TRBD2	TRBJ2-1	CSARNRTSGEKWEQFF	TGCAGTGCTAGGAACAGGACTAGCGGGGAAAAATGGGAGCAGTTCTTC
TRBV10-3	many	.	TRBJ2-6	CAIRPKPRSGANVLTF	TGTGCCATCAGGCCAAAACCCCGCTCTGGGGCCAACGTCCTGACTTTC
TRBV3-1	.	TRBD1	TRBJ1-1	CASSQDLDRGLGNTEAFF	TGTGCCAGCAGCCAAGATCTGGACAGGGGGCTCGGGAACACTGAAGCTTTCTTT
TRBV6-1	.	TRBD2	TRBJ2-7	CASSEGVAGVEQYF	TGTGCCAGCAGTGAAGGGGTCGCGGGGGTCGAGCAGTACTTC
TRBV7-2	.	TRBD1	TRBJ1-4	CASSLPLGTGGEKLFF	TGTGCCAGCAGCTTGCCCCTCGGGACAGGGGGTGAAAAACTGTTTTTT
TRBV2	.	TRBD1	TRBJ2-7	CASIDQGVYEQYF	TGTGCCAGCATTGACCAGGGGGTCTACGAGCAGTACTTC
TRBV2	few	.	TRBJ2-7	CASSEGGTLSYEQYF	TGTGCCAGCAGTGAGGGGGGAACTCTCTCCTACGAGCAGTACTTC
TRBV3-1	.	TRBD2	TRBJ2-7	CASSLAGLVSYEQYF	TGTGCCAGCAGTTTAGCGGGATTGGTATCCTACGAGCAGTACTTC
TRBV5-1	few	TRBD2	TRBJ2-3	CASSRLTSAPDTQYF	TGCGCCAGCAGCCGATTAACTAGCGCCCCAGATACGCAGTATTTT
TRBV2	.	TRBD1	TRBJ1-5	CASASGQGAQPQHF	TGTGCCAGCGCCTCAGGACAGGGGGCTCAGCCCCAGCATTTT
TRBV6-5	few	.	TRBJ1-1	CASSYSAEEDTEAFF	TGTGCCAGCAGTTACTCGGCGGAAGAGGACACTGAAGCTTTCTTT
TRBV25-1	.	TRBD1	TRBJ1-5	CASRPQGGGNQPQHF	TGTGCCAGCCGCCCCCAGGGGGGTGGGAATCAGCCCCAGCATTTT
TRBV30	.	.	TRBJ2-1	CAWSYWDRPDEQFF	TGTGCCTGGAGTTATTGGGACCGCCCCGATGAGCAGTTCTTC
TRBV20-1	.	.	TRBJ2-3	CSARRLRTDTQYF	TGCAGTGCCAGGCGGCTCCGCACAGATACGCAGTATTTT
TRBV2	many	TRBD2	TRBJ2-3	CASSATSGTDTQYF	TGTGCCAGCAGTGCGACTAGCGGCACAGATACGCAGTATTTT
TRBV12-5	.	.	TRBJ2-7	CASGLPRVAPSYEQYF	TGTGCTAGTGGTTTGCCCCGGGTAGCGCCCTCCTACGAGCAGTACTTC
TRBV12-5	.	.	TRBJ2-1	CAVGGGDQETQFF	TGTGCCGTCGGAGGAGGGGATCAAGAGACCCAGTTCTTC
TRBV9	few	TRBD1	TRBJ2-7	CASSVATTGGYEQYF	TGTGCCAGCAGCGTAGCTACGACAGGGGGCTACGAGCAGTACTTC
TRBV3-1	.	.	TRBJ1-5	CASSSTSGRAYTQHF	TGTGCCAGCAGCTCGACTAGCGGGAGGGCATATACGCAGCATTTT
TRBV28	.	TRBD2	TRBJ2-4	CASRSGLAGGNIQYF	TGTGCCAGCAGGTCGGGACTAGCAGGCGGAAACATTCAGTACTTC
TRBV20-1	.	.	TRBJ2-7	CSASNGGGVYNEQYF	TGCAGTGCTAGTAATGGTGGCGGGGTCTACAATGAGCAGTACTTC
TRBV29-1	many	.	TRBJ1-1	CSVVGRLNTEAFF	TGCAGCGTTGTGGGGCGGCTGAACACTGAAGCTTTCTTT
TRBV27	few	TRBD1	TRBJ1-2	CASSLYQGDYGYTF	TGTGCCAGCAGTTTATATCAGGGGGACTATGGCTACACCTTC
TRBV4-1	.	.	TRBJ1-2	CASSRVFTGPGYTF	TGCGCCAGCAGCCGAGTTTTTACAGGGCCCGGCTACACCTTC
TRBV3-1	.	TRBD2	TRBJ2-5	CASSQIAGGPQETQYF	TGTGCCAGCAGCCAAATCGCGGGGGGCCCTCAAGAGACCCAGTACTTC
TRBV2	few	TRBD2	TRBJ2-5	CASSERFDASGSGETQYF	TGTGCCAGCAGTGAAAGGTTTGACGCTAGCGGGAGTGGAGAGACCCAGTACTTC
TRBV29-1	.	TRBD1	TRBJ1-2	CSVAGTGHGYTF	TGCAGCGTTGCCGGGACAGGGCATGGCTACACCTTC